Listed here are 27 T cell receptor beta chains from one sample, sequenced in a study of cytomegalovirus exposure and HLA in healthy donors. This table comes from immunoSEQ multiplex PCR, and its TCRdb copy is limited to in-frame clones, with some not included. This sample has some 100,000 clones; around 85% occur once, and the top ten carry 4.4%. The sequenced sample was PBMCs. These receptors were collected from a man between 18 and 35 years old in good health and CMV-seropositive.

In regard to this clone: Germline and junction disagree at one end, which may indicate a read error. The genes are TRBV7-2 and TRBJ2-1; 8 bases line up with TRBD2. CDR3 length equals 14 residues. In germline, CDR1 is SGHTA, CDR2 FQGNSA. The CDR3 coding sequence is TGTGCCAGCAGCCCCCGGACTAGCCCAAATGGGCAGTTCTTC. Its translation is CASSPRTSPNGQFF.

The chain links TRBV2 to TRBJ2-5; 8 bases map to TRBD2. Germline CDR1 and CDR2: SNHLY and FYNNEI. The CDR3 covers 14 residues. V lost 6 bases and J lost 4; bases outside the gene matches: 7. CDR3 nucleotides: TGTGCCAGCAGGGTTGCGGGGGGCGGAGAGACCCAGTACTTC. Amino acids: CASRVAGGGETQYF.

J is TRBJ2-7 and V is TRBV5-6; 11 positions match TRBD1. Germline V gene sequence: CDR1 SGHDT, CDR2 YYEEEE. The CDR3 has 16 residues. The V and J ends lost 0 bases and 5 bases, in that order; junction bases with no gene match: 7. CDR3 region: CASSLGGQGDKDEQYF. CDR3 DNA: TGTGCCAGCAGCTTGGGGGGACAGGGGGATAAGGACGAGCAGTACTTC.

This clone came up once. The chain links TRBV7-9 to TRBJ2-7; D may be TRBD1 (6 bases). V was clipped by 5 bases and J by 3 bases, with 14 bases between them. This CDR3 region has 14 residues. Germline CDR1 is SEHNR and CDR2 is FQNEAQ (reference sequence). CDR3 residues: CASSLGGYYYEQYF. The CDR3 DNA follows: TGTGCCAGCAGCCTTGGGGGCTACTACTACGAGCAGTACTTC.

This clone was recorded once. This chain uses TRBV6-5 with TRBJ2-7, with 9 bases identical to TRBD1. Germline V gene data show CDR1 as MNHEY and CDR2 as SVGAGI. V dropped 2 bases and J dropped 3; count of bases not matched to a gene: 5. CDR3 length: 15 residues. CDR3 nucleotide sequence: TGTGCCAGCAGTTACAAGGGGGGACAGGGCTACGAGCAGTACTTC. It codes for CASSYKGGQGYEQYF.

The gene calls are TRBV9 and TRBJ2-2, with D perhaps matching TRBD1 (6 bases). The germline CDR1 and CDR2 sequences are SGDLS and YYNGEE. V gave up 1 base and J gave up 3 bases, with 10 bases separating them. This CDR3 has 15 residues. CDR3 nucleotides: TGTGCCAGCAGCGTAAGGGGACACGACACCGGGGAGCTGTTTTTT. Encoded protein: CASSVRGHDTGELFF.

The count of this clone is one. This chain's CDR3 is CASSLGQVDYGYTF. The CDR3 DNA sequence: TGTGCCAGCAGCTTGGGACAGGTGGACTATGGCTACACCTTC. V and J are TRBV11-2 and TRBJ1-2; 8 nucleotides align to TRBD1. This CDR3 region has 14 residues. V dropped 3 bases and J dropped 3; count of bases not matched to a gene: 3. Germline loops: CDR1 SGHAT, CDR2 FQNNGV.

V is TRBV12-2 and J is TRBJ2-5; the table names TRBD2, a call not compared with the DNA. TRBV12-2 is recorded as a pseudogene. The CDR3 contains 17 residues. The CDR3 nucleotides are TGTGCAAGTCGGATTCACCGGGACTCTAATCCCCAAGAGACCCAGTACTTC. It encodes CASRIHRDSNPQETQYF.

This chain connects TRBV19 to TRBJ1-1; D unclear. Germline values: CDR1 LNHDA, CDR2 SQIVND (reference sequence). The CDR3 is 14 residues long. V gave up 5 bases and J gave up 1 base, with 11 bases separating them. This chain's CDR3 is CASSSRLRNTEAFF. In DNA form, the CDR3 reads TGTGCCAGTAGTTCTAGACTCAGGAACACTGAAGCTTTCTTT. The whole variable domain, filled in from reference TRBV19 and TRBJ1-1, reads DGGITQSPKYLFRKEGQNVTLSCEQNLNHDAMYWYRQDPGQGLRLIYYSQIVNDFQKGDIAEGYSVSREKKESFPLTVTSAQKNPTAFYLCASSSRLRNTEAFFGQGTRLTVV.

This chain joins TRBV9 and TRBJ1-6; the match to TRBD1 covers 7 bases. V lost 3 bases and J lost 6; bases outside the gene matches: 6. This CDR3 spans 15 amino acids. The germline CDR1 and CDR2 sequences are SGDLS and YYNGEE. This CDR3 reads CASSAVGDSNSPLHF. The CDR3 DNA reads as TGTGCCAGCAGCGCAGTCGGGGACAGTAATTCACCCCTCCACTTT.

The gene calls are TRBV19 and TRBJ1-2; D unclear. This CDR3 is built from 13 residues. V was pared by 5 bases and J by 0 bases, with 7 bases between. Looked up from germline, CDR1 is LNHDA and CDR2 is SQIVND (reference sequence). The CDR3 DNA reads TGTGCCAGTAGTGTTGAGCCTAACTATGGCTACACCTTC. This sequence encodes CASSVEPNYGYTF.

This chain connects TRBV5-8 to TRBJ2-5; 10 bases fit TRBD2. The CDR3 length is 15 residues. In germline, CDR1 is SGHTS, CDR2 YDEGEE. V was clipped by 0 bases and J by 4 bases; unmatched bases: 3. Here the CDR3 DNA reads TGTGCCAGCAGCTTGGAGCGGGGGGGCCTAGAGACCCAGTACTTC. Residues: CASSLERGGLETQYF.

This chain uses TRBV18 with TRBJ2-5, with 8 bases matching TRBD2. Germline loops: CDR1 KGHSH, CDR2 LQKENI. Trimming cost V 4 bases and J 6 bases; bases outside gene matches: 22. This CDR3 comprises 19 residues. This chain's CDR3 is CASSLPWSSGVLGYKTQYF. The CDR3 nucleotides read TGTGCCAGCTCACTTCCGTGGAGTAGCGGGGTCTTAGGTTACAAGACCCAGTACTTC.

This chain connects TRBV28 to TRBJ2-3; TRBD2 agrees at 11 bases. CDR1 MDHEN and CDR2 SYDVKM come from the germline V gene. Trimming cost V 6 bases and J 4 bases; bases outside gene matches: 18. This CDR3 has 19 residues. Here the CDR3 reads CASSQHPPRVAGGSDTQYF. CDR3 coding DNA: TGTGCCAGCAGCCAACATCCCCCTCGGGTAGCGGGGGGGTCAGATACGCAGTATTTT.

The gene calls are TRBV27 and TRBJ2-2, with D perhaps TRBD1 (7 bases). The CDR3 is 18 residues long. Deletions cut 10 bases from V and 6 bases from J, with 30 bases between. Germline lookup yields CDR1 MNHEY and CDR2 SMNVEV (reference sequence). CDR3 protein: CATSRRGRDAFTAGELFF. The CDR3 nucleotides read TGTGCCACCTCAAGGAGGGGGCGGGACGCCTTTACCGCCGGGGAGCTGTTTTTT.

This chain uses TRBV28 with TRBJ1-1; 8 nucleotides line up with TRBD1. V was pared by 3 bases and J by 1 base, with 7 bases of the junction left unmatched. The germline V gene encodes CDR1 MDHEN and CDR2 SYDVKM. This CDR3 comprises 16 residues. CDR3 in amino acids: CASSFPDRDPNTEAFF. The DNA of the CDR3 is TGTGCCAGCAGTTTCCCGGACAGGGACCCGAACACTGAAGCTTTCTTT.

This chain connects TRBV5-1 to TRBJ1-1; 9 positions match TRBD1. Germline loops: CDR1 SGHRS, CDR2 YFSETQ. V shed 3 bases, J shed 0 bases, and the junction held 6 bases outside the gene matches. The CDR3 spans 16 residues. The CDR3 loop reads CASSWTGELMNTEAFF. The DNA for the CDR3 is TGCGCCAGCAGCTGGACAGGGGAGCTCATGAACACTGAAGCTTTCTTT.

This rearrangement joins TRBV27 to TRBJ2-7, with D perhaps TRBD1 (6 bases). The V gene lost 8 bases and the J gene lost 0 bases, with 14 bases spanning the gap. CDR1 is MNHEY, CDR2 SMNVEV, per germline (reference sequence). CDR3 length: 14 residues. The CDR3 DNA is TGTGCCAGCTCACCTGTGGACAGCTCCTACGAGCAGTACTTC. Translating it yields CASSPVDSSYEQYF.

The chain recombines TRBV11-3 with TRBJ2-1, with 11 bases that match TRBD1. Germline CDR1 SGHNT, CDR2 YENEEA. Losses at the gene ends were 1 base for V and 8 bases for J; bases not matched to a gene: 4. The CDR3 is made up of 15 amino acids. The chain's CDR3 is CASSLGTGGFDEQFF. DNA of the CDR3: TGTGCCAGCAGCTTAGGGACAGGGGGCTTTGATGAGCAGTTCTTC.

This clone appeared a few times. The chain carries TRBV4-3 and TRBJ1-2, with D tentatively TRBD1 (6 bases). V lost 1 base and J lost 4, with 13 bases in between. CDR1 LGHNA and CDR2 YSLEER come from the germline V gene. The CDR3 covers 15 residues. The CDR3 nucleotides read TGCGCCAGCAGCCAAGTCGACGGACAGATCTATGGCTACACCTTC. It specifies CASSQVDGQIYGYTF.

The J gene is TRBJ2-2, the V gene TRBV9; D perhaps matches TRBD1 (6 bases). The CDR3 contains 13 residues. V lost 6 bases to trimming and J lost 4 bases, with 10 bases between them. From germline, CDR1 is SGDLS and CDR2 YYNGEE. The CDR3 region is CASTPRGTGELFF. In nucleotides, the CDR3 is TGTGCCAGCACCCCCAGGGGCACCGGGGAGCTGTTTTTT.

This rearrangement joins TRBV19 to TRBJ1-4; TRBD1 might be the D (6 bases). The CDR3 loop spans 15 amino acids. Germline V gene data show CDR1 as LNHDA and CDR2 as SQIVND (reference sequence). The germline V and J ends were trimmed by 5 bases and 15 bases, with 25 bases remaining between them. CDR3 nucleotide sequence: TGTGCCAGTAGTGTCATCCGGGACAAACCCTTGGTGGTGTTTTTT. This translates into CASSVIRDKPLVVFF.

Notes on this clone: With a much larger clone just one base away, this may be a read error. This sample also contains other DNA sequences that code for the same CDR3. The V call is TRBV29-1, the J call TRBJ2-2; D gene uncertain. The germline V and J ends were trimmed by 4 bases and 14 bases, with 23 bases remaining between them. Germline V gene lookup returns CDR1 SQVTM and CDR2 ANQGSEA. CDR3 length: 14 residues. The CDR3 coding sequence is TGCAGCGTTGCTCCCGACATGGAAGCCTCGGAACTGTTTTTT. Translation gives CSVAPDMEASELFF.

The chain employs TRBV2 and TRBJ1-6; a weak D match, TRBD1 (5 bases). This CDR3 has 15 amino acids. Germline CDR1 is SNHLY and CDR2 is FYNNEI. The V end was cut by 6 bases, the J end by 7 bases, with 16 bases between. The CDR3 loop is CASRESDTANSPLHF. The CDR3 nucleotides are TGTGCCAGCAGAGAATCGGACACGGCAAATTCACCCCTCCACTTT.

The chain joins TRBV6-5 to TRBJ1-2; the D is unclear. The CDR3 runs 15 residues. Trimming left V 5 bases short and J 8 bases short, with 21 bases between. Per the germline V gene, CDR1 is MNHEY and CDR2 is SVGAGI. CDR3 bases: TGTGCCAGCAGTCGAACTACGCGCCCTGTTTGGGGCTACACCTTC. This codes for CASSRTTRPVWGYTF.

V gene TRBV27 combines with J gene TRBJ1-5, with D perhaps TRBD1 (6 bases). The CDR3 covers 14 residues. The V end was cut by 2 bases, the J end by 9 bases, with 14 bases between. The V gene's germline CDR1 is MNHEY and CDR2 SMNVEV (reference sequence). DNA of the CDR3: TGTGCCAGCAGTTTAAACGGGGGGCGAGGGCCCCAGCATTTT. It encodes CASSLNGGRGPQHF.

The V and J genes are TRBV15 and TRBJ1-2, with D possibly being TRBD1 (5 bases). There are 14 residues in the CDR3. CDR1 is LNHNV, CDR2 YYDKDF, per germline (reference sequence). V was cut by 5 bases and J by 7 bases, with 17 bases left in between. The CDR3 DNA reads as TGTGCCACCAGCGTGGACACCTCAAACGGTGGCTACACCTTC. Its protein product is CATSVDTSNGGYTF.